These 19 T cell receptor beta chains were sequenced from one sample in a study of blood T cell repertoires in COVID-19. Generated by immunoSEQ multiplex PCR, the TCRdb table keeps only in-frame clones and is missing some. The sample lists more than 350,000 clones; about 87% were seen once. What was sequenced was PBMCs or T cells enriched from blood (not recorded which). The receptors derive from a woman between 45 and 60 years old who had recovered from COVID-19.

This clone was observed a handful of times. The chain has TRBV12-5 and TRBJ1-2; TRBD1 matches at 8 bases. CDR3 size: 16 residues. CDR1 and CDR2 (germline): LGHNT, FRNRAP. V trimming: 0 bases; J trimming: 5 bases; junction bases outside the gene matches: 8. The DNA of the CDR3 is TGTGCTAGTGGTTTGGTTCTCGGAGGGACAGGATATGGCTACACCTTC. Translated, it gives CASGLVLGGTGYGYTF.

J is TRBJ1-2 and V is TRBV5-4; TRBD1 aligns across 9 bases. Looked up from germline, CDR1 is SGHNT and CDR2 is YYREEE (reference sequence). Unmatched junction bases numbered 0, after V lost 0 bases and J lost 6 bases. The CDR3 has 13 amino acids. The CDR3 DNA sequence: TGTGCCAGCAGCTTGGGACAGGGGGATGGCTACACCTTC. Translated: CASSLGQGDGYTF.

The V and J genes are TRBV7-9 and TRBJ2-1; 8 positions agree with TRBD2. Germline loops: CDR1 SEHNR, CDR2 FQNEAQ (reference sequence). The CDR3 has 15 amino acids. Trimming took 1 base from V and 8 from J; bases not matched to a gene: 7. DNA for the CDR3: TGTGCCAGCAGCTTAGTATCGGCGGGGGGCTATGAGCAGTTCTTC. Its protein product is CASSLVSAGGYEQFF. The full variable domain, its missing parts supplied by reference TRBV7-9 and TRBJ2-1, is DTGVSQNPRHKITKRGQNVTFRCDPISEHNRLYWYRQTLGQGPEFLTYFQNEAQLEKSRLLSDRFSAERPKGSFSTLEIQRTEQGDSAMYLCASSLVSAGGYEQFFGPGTRLTVL.

This clone was detected only once. The chain uses TRBV30 and TRBJ1-2; the D gene is possibly TRBD1 (5 bases). Germline V gene lookup returns CDR1 GTSNPN and CDR2 SVGIG (reference sequence). With 0 bases removed from V and 2 bases from J, the gap between germline ends came to 7 bases. There are 13 residues in the CDR3. The chain's CDR3 is CAWSVQENYGYTF. As DNA, the CDR3 is TGTGCCTGGAGTGTACAGGAGAACTATGGCTACACCTTC.

The rearrangement joins TRBV9 to TRBJ1-6, with a weak D call TRBD1 (5 bases). Deletions cut 3 bases from V and 10 bases from J, with 14 bases between. The CDR3 runs 14 residues. Per the germline V gene, CDR1 is SGDLS and CDR2 is YYNGEE. The CDR3 DNA reads as TGTGCCAGCAGCGAGGGACTTCAACCCTCACCCCTCCACTTT. Translation gives CASSEGLQPSPLHF. Using reference TRBV9 and TRBJ1-6 for the parts outside the CDR3, the full variable domain is DSGVTQTPKHLITATGQRVTLRCSPRSGDLSVYWYQQSLDQGLQFLIQYYNGEERAKGNILERFSAQQFPDLHSELNLSSLELGDSALYFCASSEGLQPSPLHFGNGTRLTVT.

J is TRBJ1-1 and V is TRBV2, with D hard to call. Germline CDR1 SNHLY, CDR2 FYNNEI. Trimming shortened V by 6 bases and J by 3 bases, and 11 bases separated the two germline ends. CDR3 length equals 13 residues. The CDR3 loop is CASSIAGYTEAFF. In DNA, the CDR3 is TGTGCCAGCAGCATTGCGGGGTACACTGAAGCTTTCTTT.

This chain uses TRBV27 with TRBJ2-2, with D possibly TRBD2 on 5 matching bases. The germline gives CDR1 MNHEY, CDR2 SMNVEV (reference sequence). V was cut by 7 bases and J by 3 bases, with 12 bases left in between. The CDR3 has 14 residues. CDR3 coding DNA: TGTGCCAGCACGAGGGCAGGACACACCGGGGAGCTGTTTTTT. Translated, it gives CASTRAGHTGELFF.

This clone was seen a single time. This chain links TRBV7-2 with TRBJ2-2, with 10 bases identical to TRBD1. Germline V gene sequence: CDR1 SGHTA, CDR2 FQGNSA. This CDR3 is 14 amino acids long. V lost 6 bases, J lost 7 bases, and 5 bases stayed unmatched. The CDR3 DNA reads as TGTGCCAGCAGACGGACAGGGGGAAACGGGGAGCTGTTTTTT. Its protein is CASRRTGGNGELFF.

The chain has TRBV7-2 and TRBJ1-1; 7 bases line up with TRBD1. The germline gives CDR1 SGHTA, CDR2 FQGNSA. CDR3 length: 15 residues. Losses at the gene ends were 4 bases for V and 3 bases for J; bases not matched to a gene: 8. As DNA, the CDR3 is TGTGCCAGCAGCTCCTACAGGGGCGACGACACTGAAGCTTTCTTT. Translated: CASSSYRGDDTEAFF.

The chain recombines TRBV4-1 with TRBJ1-2; unclear D gene. The CDR3 loop spans 13 amino acids. The ends were cut back, 4 bases at V and 3 bases at J, with 9 bases in the middle. The V gene's germline CDR1 is MGHRA and CDR2 YSYEKL. The CDR3 here is CASSLGGYYGYTF. CDR3 bases: TGCGCCAGCAGCCTTGGCGGATACTATGGCTACACCTTC.

The rearrangement joins TRBV19 to TRBJ1-1, with D uncertain. The CDR3 has 15 amino acids. Trimming left V 7 bases short and J 1 base short, with 16 bases between. CDR1 and CDR2 (germline): LNHDA, SQIVND (reference sequence). Here the CDR3 reads CASTEPGRGNTEAFF. CDR3 coding DNA: TGTGCCAGTACCGAACCCGGAAGAGGGAACACTGAAGCTTTCTTT.

The V gene is TRBV27, the J gene TRBJ2-1; 7 nucleotides align to TRBD2. CDR1 and CDR2 (germline): MNHEY, SMNVEV (reference sequence). The CDR3 is made up of 16 amino acids. The ends lost 4 bases at V and 5 bases at J; junction bases unmatched: 11. The chain's CDR3 is CASSSGLVGIDNEQFF. Written as DNA, the CDR3 is TGTGCCAGCAGTTCCGGACTAGTGGGCATCGACAATGAGCAGTTCTTC.

V gene TRBV28 combines with J gene TRBJ1-1; D ambiguous. In germline, CDR1 is MDHEN, CDR2 SYDVKM. The CDR3 has 16 residues. V was trimmed by 0 bases and J by 11 bases, leaving 22 bases between them. The CDR3 DNA sequence: TGTGCCAGCAGTTTATGGGGCGGGATGGCTTCGTTTGGGGCTTTCTTT. This gives the protein CASSLWGGMASFGAFF.

The chain has TRBV2 and TRBJ2-7, with 10 bases that match TRBD2. The CDR3 loop spans 17 amino acids. CDR1 and CDR2 (germline): SNHLY, FYNNEI. With V trimmed by 4 bases and J by 4 bases, 13 bases remained unmatched. The CDR3 region has the DNA TGTGCCAGCAGTGGGTGGCGGCTAGCGGGGGAAAATTACGAGCAGTACTTC. This encodes CASSGWRLAGENYEQYF. The full variable domain, its missing parts supplied by reference TRBV2 and TRBJ2-7, is EPEVTQTPSHQVTQMGQEVILRCVPISNHLYFYWYRQILGQKVEFLVSFYNNEISEKSEIFDDQFSVERPDGSNFTLKIRSTKLEDSAMYFCASSGWRLAGENYEQYFGPGTRLTVT.

This sequence joins TRBV5-1 and TRBJ2-5; the D gene is possibly TRBD1 (6 bases). CDR1 SGHRS and CDR2 YFSETQ come from the germline V gene. Trimming removed 5 bases at V and 2 bases at J, with 13 bases between. The CDR3 is made up of 14 amino acids. CDR3 in amino acids: CASSQTGNQETQYF. For the CDR3, the DNA is TGCGCCAGCAGTCAGACAGGAAATCAAGAGACCCAGTACTTC.

J is TRBJ2-2 and V is TRBV7-2; 7 bases match TRBD2. The CDR3 spans 16 residues. CDR1 is SGHTA, CDR2 FQGNSA, per germline. The ends lost 5 bases at V and 0 bases at J; junction bases unmatched: 6. CDR3 DNA: TGTGCCAGCAGCCAGTGGGCGGGGGCGAACACCGGGGAGCTGTTTTTT. It translates to CASSQWAGANTGELFF.

This chain connects TRBV7-2 to TRBJ1-2; D ambiguous. The germline V gene has CDR1 SGHTA and CDR2 FQGNSA. The CDR3 is made up of 14 amino acids. Trimming left V 5 bases short and J 4 bases short, with 14 bases between. The CDR3 region has the DNA TGTGCCAGCAGCGAACCCGCGGGATTCTATGGCTACACCTTC. Protein: CASSEPAGFYGYTF.

The V gene is TRBV2, the J gene TRBJ2-5; D is perhaps TRBD1 (6 bases). Per the germline V gene, CDR1 is SNHLY and CDR2 is FYNNEI. This CDR3 has 15 amino acids. Trimming shortened V by 4 bases and J by 0 bases, and 12 bases separated the two germline ends. The chain's CDR3 is CASSVQGLYQETQYF. For the CDR3, the DNA is TGTGCCAGCAGTGTACAGGGCTTGTACCAAGAGACCCAGTACTTC.

The chain employs TRBV29-1 and TRBJ2-1, with a weak D call TRBD1 (6 bases). The CDR3 consists of 12 residues. Trimming shortened V by 6 bases and J by 8 bases, and 14 bases separated the two germline ends. Germline-derived CDR1 and CDR2 are SQVTM and ANQGSEA. For the CDR3, the DNA is TGCAGCGTCCAACAGGGTTTGTATGAGCAGTTCTTC. This translates into CSVQQGLYEQFF.